The 8 T cell receptor delta chains listed next were all sequenced from one sample in a study of delta chains in infants with herpesvirus infections. PBMC RNA was reverse transcribed using gamma-chain- and delta-chain-specific primers. TCRdb used CATT to re-call clones from the RT-PCR reads. The data contain 800 to 1,000 delta-chain clones, under 45% of them singletons. The material sequenced was peripheral blood, taken at time point 2 of longitudinal follow-up. These receptors came from a human donor who was a Ugandan infant, either HIV-exposed or HIV-unexposed (not recorded which).

With regard to this clone: A much larger clone lies one base from this, so it may be a read error. The V gene is TRDV2, the J gene TRDJ3; 11 nucleotides align to TRDD3. Germline V lookup: CDR1 GEAIGNYY, CDR2 EKD. The CDR3 contains 18 residues. With V trimmed by 0 bases and J by 2 bases, 2 bases remained unmatched. In nucleotides, the CDR3 is TGTGCCTGTGACACCGTACTGGGGGATACCTGGGACACCCGACAGATGTTTTTC. This translates into CACDTVLGDTWDTRQMFF.

This clone was found a few times. The V call is TRDV2, the J call TRDJ2; 8 positions agree with TRDD3. The V and J ends lost 0 bases and 0 bases, in that order; junction bases with no gene match: 11. Germline CDR1 is GEAIGNYY and CDR2 is EKD. The CDR3 is 19 residues long. This CDR3 is CACDTVRAGGHTLTAQLFF. DNA of the CDR3: TGTGCCTGTGACACCGTCAGAGCTGGGGGACATACTTTGACAGCACAACTCTTCTTT.

This clone qualifies as large. The chain has TRDV2 and TRDJ2; D possibly corresponds to TRDD3 (5 bases). Germline CDR1 reads GEAIGNYY; CDR2 reads EKD. The V end lost 0 bases, the J end lost 7 bases, and 11 bases lay between the germline ends. The CDR3 runs to 14 residues. CDR3 DNA sequence: TGTGCCTGTGACACCGTAGGGGGGGGAGCACAACTCTTCTTT. This encodes CACDTVGGGAQLFF.

V gene TRAV38-2/DV8 combines with J gene TRDJ1; 9 bases are shared with TRDD3. Trimming at V came to 0 bases and at J to 8 bases, leaving 14 bases not matched to a gene. The CDR3 runs 17 residues. From germline, CDR1 is TSESDYY and CDR2 QEAYKQQN. The CDR3 region is CAYRSAFLGDPIRKLIF. The CDR3 coding sequence is TGTGCTTATAGGAGCGCGTTTCTGGGGGATCCTATACGGAAACTCATCTTT.

The chain uses TRDV2 and TRDJ3, with TRDD3 identical over 12 bases. In germline, CDR1 is GEAIGNYY, CDR2 EKD. V gave up 3 bases and J gave up 0 bases; unmatched junction bases: 8. CDR3 size: 20 residues. The CDR3 bases are TGTGCCTGTGACCTTGTACTGGGGGATACTAGCTCCTGGGACACCCGACAGATGTTTTTC. This sequence encodes CACDLVLGDTSSWDTRQMFF.

Turning to this clone: A much more abundant neighbour one base away suggests this may be a read error. The rearrangement uses TRDV1 and TRDJ2; TRDD3 agrees at 11 bases. Losses at the gene ends were 1 base for V and 8 bases for J; bases not matched to a gene: 12. The germline CDR1 and CDR2 sequences are TSWWSYY and QGS. The CDR3 loop spans 18 amino acids. Here the CDR3 DNA reads TGTGCTCTTGGGGAACCCCTACTGGGGGATAGGAACATTGCACAACTCTTCTTT. Residues: CALGEPLLGDRNIAQLFF.

The chain couples TRDV1 to TRDJ1; 11 bases align to TRDD3. Trimming cost V 2 bases and J 4 bases; bases outside gene matches: 36. CDR3 length equals 26 residues. CDR1 is TSWWSYY and CDR2 is QGS in the germline V gene. The CDR3 nucleotides are TGTGCTCTTGGGGAATTAGGTCACTTCCTTTCCCTTCCTTGGGGGATACGGGACACCCATAGCGATAAACTCATCTTT. This codes for CALGELGHFLSLPWGIRDTHSDKLIF.

By frequency in the sample, this clone is large. Other DNA sequences in the same sample also yield this CDR3. The rearrangement links TRDV2 to TRDJ4; D is perhaps TRDD2 or TRDD3 (6 bases each). CDR1 and CDR2 from the germline V gene are GEAIGNYY and EKD. The length of the CDR3 is 17 residues. Trimming pared 0 bases from V and 0 bases from J, leaving 19 bases between. As DNA, the CDR3 is TGTGCCTGTGACACCGCCCTTCCGATGGGGGCCGCCAGACCCCTGATCTTT. Translation: CACDTALPMGAARPLIF.